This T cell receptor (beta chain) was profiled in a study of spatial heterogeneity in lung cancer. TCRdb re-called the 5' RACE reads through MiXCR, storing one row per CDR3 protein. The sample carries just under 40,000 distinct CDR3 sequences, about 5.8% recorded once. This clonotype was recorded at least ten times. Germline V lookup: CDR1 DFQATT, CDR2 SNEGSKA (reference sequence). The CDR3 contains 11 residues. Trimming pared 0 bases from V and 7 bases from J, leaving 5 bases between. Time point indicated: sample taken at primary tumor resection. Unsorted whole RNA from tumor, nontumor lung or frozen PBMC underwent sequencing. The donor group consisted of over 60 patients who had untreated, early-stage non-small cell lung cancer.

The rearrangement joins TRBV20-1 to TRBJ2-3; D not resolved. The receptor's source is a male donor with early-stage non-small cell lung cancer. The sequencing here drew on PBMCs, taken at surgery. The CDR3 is CSAREGHTQYF. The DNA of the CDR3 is TGCAGTGCTAGAGAAGGTCATACGCAGTATTTT.